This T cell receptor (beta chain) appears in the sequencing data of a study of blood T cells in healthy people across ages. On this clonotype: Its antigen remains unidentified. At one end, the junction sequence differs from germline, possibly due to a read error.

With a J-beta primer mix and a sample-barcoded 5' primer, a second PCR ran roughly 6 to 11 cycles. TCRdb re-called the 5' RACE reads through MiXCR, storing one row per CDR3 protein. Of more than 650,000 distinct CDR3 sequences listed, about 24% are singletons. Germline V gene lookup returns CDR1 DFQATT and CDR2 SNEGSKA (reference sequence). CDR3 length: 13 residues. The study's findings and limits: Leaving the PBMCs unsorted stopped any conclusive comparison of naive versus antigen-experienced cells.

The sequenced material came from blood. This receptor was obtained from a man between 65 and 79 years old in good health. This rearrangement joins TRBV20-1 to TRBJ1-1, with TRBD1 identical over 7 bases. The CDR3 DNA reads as TGCAGTGCGCGGGACAGCCTGAACACTGAAGCTTGCTTT. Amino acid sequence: CSARDSLNTEACF.